The rows below give T cell receptor beta chains drawn from one sample of a study of T cells after yellow fever vaccination. TCRdb recomputed calls from the 5' RACE reads with MiXCR, one row per CDR3 protein. The sample includes approximately 300,000 distinct CDR3 sequences, 8.7% of them seen just once. This sample comprised PBMCs, obtained on the day of the first yellow fever vaccination. Receptor source: a man between 18 and 29 years old who received the YFV17D yellow fever vaccine. The conserved cysteine and the conserved F or W are not part of the CDR3 here. Each record gives: CDR3 protein, V gene.

CDR3aa: ASTLASGGLYEQY; v_gene: TRBV6-1
CDR3aa: ASIGRAGTEAF; v_gene: TRBV19
CDR3aa: ASRIGIVDGT; v_gene: TRBV2
CDR3aa: ASLGELGQPQH; v_gene: TRBV10-2
CDR3aa: ASSTSGFSYGYT; v_gene: TRBV7-8
CDR3aa: SARDIRGSYNEQF; v_gene: TRBV20-1
CDR3aa: ASNLAGADTQY; v_gene: TRBV28
CDR3aa: ASSSASGGADTQY; v_gene: TRBV9
CDR3aa: ASSQEVNSGLKETQY; v_gene: TRBV4-3
CDR3aa: ASSLTGTGGLAYEQY; v_gene: TRBV12-1
CDR3aa: SVVQETAYGYT; v_gene: TRBV29-1
CDR3aa: ASSFEGSGNQPQH; v_gene: TRBV12-3/TRBV12-4
CDR3aa: ASSPTRDRVYEQY; v_gene: TRBV18
CDR3aa: ASSKDGITDTQY; v_gene: TRBV7-3
CDR3aa: ASSRVGGPAETQY; v_gene: TRBV18
CDR3aa: AWSPGPTGTPYT; v_gene: TRBV30
CDR3aa: ASSARGVEGTEAF; v_gene: TRBV5-1
CDR3aa: ASSPETGMMYGYT; v_gene: TRBV4-1
CDR3aa: ASSLGGARNEKLF; v_gene: TRBV28
CDR3aa: ASSQNRGLGHSETQY; v_gene: TRBV4-2
CDR3aa: ASSFPGTRFYEQF; v_gene: TRBV7-2
CDR3aa: SARTLGMETQY; v_gene: TRBV29-1
CDR3aa: AWGPGGTYEQY; v_gene: TRBV30
CDR3aa: CANAANLRGGDSNQPQH; v_gene: TRBV20-1
CDR3aa: ASSYSPRQGNYEQY; v_gene: TRBV6-2/TRBV6-3
CDR3aa: ASSLPPGTGGTYGYT; v_gene: TRBV7-2
CDR3aa: ASSFGAGGTMRETQY; v_gene: TRBV11-2
CDR3aa: ASSQAWDSTQETQY; v_gene: TRBV3-1
CDR3aa: ASSPAGGQADGYT; v_gene: TRBV5-1
CDR3aa: AISQKASNEQF; v_gene: TRBV10-3
CDR3aa: ASCQDRGPHQPQH; v_gene: TRBV19
CDR3aa: ASSLGDRTTDTQY; v_gene: TRBV5-1
CDR3aa: ASSPGTLIYEQY; v_gene: TRBV18
CDR3aa: ASSQSNARGITEAF; v_gene: TRBV7-8
CDR3aa: ASWGRLAGANVLT; v_gene: TRBV5-1
CDR3aa: ASSVGSSGANVLT; v_gene: TRBV9
CDR3aa: ASSYRQGSDTQY; v_gene: TRBV6-5
CDR3aa: SARGSGLAGYNEQF; v_gene: TRBV20-1
CDR3aa: AISPGLAGGRSYNEQF; v_gene: TRBV12-3/TRBV12-4
CDR3aa: ASSQELRTSGGGTGELF; v_gene: TRBV4-3
CDR3aa: ASSSGGSKNEQF; v_gene: TRBV6-2/TRBV6-3
CDR3aa: SASRPGSHSYEQY; v_gene: TRBV20-1